This TCR beta chain was captured by sequencing in a study of shared clonotypes between healthy human individuals. Clones were sequenced by immunoSEQ multiplex PCR, and TCRdb holds only the in-frame ones, with some missing. The repertoire holds about 2 million clones, with around 96% as singletons. CD8 cells classed as naive were CD45RO-negative and positively selected for CCR7, excluding terminally differentiated effector memory CD45RA+ cells. V lost 4 bases to trimming and J lost 3 bases, with 3 bases between them. The CDR3 is 10 residues long. In germline, CDR1 is SQVTM, CDR2 ANQGSEA. Turning to this clone: This CDR3 is also generated by other DNA sequences in the sample.

Sequencing was done on a sample of naive CD8+ T cells sorted from blood. The receptor comes from a man aged 18 to 35 in good health. This rearrangement joins TRBV29-1 to TRBJ2-5; D not certain. The CDR3 is CSVGEETQYF. The CDR3 region has the DNA TGCAGCGTTGGGGAAGAGACCCAGTACTTC.